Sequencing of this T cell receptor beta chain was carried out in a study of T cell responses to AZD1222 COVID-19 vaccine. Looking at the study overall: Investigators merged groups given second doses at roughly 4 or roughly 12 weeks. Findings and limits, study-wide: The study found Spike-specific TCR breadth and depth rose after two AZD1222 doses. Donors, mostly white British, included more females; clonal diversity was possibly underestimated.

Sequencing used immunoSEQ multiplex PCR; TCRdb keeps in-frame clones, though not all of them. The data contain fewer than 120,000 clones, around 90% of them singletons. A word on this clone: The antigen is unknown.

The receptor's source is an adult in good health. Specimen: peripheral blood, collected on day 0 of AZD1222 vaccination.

The CDR3 nucleotides are TGTGCCAGCAGCTTCTTTCTGAATCAGCCCCAGCATTTT. Translating gives CASSFFLNQPQHF. The V gene is TRBV7-2, the J gene TRBJ1-5; D remains unclear. The CDR3 contains 13 residues. Germline CDR1 reads SGHTA; CDR2 reads FQGNSA. The germline V and J ends were trimmed by 3 bases and 4 bases, with 7 bases remaining between them. Full variable domain (outside the CDR3, taken from reference TRBV7-2 and TRBJ1-5): GAGVSQSPSNKVTEKGKDVELRCDPISGHTALYWYRQSLGQGLEFLIYFQGNSAPDKSGLPSDRFSAERTGGSVSTLTIQRTQQEDSAVYLCASSFFLNQPQHFGDGTRLSIL.